The rows below give T cell receptor beta chains drawn from one sample of a study of breast tumors, draining lymph nodes, adjacent tissues. TCRdb independently ran MiXCR on the multiplex PCR reads; one entry per CDR3 protein. Here the sample spans over 60,000 distinct CDR3 sequences, around two fifths being singletons. The material sequenced was breast tumor tissue. All receptors derive from a female donor with breast cancer. Some clones in this sample may be carry-over from other donors' samples. Each CDR3 is given with its conserved first and last residue. Fields, in order: clone size, D gene, V gene, J gene, CDR3 DNA, CDR3 protein. The D gene is left open where the match is weak. The size of a clone is reported for some rows only, either as once, few or many, or as a class for expanded clones.

>many|.|TRBV6-5|TRBJ1-5
TGTGCCAGCAGCCCCGACAGGCCCCAAAATCAGCCCCAGCATTTT
CASSPDRPQNQPQHF
>.|.|TRBV7-8|TRBJ1-6
TGTGCCAGCAGCCGTGGGAAGAAAGTATTAGAGGATAATTCACCCCTCCACTTT
CASSRGKKVLEDNSPLHF
>.|TRBD1|TRBV5-8|TRBJ2-7
TGTGCCAGCAACTTGGGGGGACAGGGGCCTTACGAGCAGTACTTC
CASNLGGQGPYEQYF
>once|.|TRBV7-9|TRBJ2-3
TGTGCCAGCAGTTCACCGAGCAGGGGCACTAGCACAGATACGCAGTATTTT
CASSSPSRGTSTDTQYF
>.|TRBD1|TRBV10-3|TRBJ1-2
TGTGCCATCAGTGTGCCGGGACAGGGGCCAGACTTGGGCTACACCTTC
CAISVPGQGPDLGYTF
>.|TRBD1|TRBV6-1|TRBJ1-1
TGTGCCAGCAGTGAACAGGGGGCTGTAACTGAAGCTTTCTTT
CASSEQGAVTEAFF
>many|TRBD2|TRBV19|TRBJ2-3
TGTGCCAGTAGTATAGGCGGGACTAGTCGAGATACGCAGTATTTT
CASSIGGTSRDTQYF
>.|TRBD1|TRBV12-3/TRBV12-4|TRBJ1-5
TGTGCCAGCAGCACTACTCCGGGACAGGGGGGGCATCAGCCCCAGCATTTT
CASSTTPGQGGHQPQHF
>many|.|TRBV13|TRBJ2-5
TGTGCCAGCACGGGGCTGAGCCAAGAGACCCAGTACTTC
CASTGLSQETQYF
>.|TRBD1|TRBV13|TRBJ2-7
TGTGCCAGCAGCTCACAGGGGTCCCTCTCCTACGGGCAGTGCTTC
CASSSQGSLSYGQCF
>medium-sized|.|TRBV4-2|TRBJ2-3
TGTGCCAGCAGCCAATCGGGGGTGGGGGGAGGAACAGATACGCAGTATTTT
CASSQSGVGGGTDTQYF
>.|.|TRBV4-1|TRBJ1-1
TGCGCCAGCAGACTCTTATACAGGGTATGCACTGAAGCTTTCTTT
CASRLLYRVCTEAFF
>many|TRBD1|TRBV7-9|TRBJ2-1
TGTGCCAGCAGCCCGGACAGGGTCGGGGACAATGAGCAGTTCTTC
CASSPDRVGDNEQFF
>.|TRBD1|TRBV11-3|TRBJ2-1
TGTGCCAGCAGCTTAGAGCCCACAGGGGACCTTCTTGTCTTC
CASSLEPTGDLLVF